A selection of T cell receptor beta chains follows, all from one sample in a study of blood T cells in healthy people across ages. TCRdb re-derived calls from the 5' RACE reads in MiXCR, one entry per CDR3 protein. The sample consists of around 650,000 distinct CDR3 sequences, around 43% of them appearing once. Sequencing used blood. These TCRs come from a man older than 75 in good health. The CDR3 runs from the conserved cysteine through the conserved F or W. Each record gives: J gene, V gene, CDR3 protein.

TRBJ1-2 | TRBV4-1 | CASSQEQRTGAFYGYTF
TRBJ2-4 | TRBV9 | CASSVGRDTGLIKNVQYF
TRBJ2-3 | TRBV4-1 | CASSRSGTTDTQYF
TRBJ2-5 | TRBV6-1 | CASSDRAETQYF
TRBJ2-1 | TRBV5-5 | CASSLGLAGIADEQFF
TRBJ1-3 | TRBV6-1 | CASSQDPGNTIYF
TRBJ2-1 | TRBV6-2/TRBV6-3 | CASSKLEEQFF
TRBJ2-3 | TRBV5-1 | CASSLEGSSTDTQYF
TRBJ1-4 | TRBV10-3 | CAISKAGNEKLFF
TRBJ2-1 | TRBV7-2 | CASSSQGYEQFF
TRBJ2-1 | TRBV4-3 | CASSPRTSGGSYNEQFF
TRBJ2-7 | TRBV20-1 | CSAPGVISYEQYF
TRBJ1-2 | TRBV3-1 | CASSQGQRFYGYTF
TRBJ2-3 | TRBV7-2 | CASSLVLAGWTDTQYF
TRBJ2-1 | TRBV10-3 | CAISDSGTATSGGADEQFF
TRBJ2-7 | TRBV29-1 | CSVRQTTYEQYF
TRBJ2-3 | TRBV12-3/TRBV12-4 | CASSLGGQGRSGSSTDTQYF
TRBJ2-1 | TRBV28 | CASSFGTSGRTYNEQFF
TRBJ2-3 | TRBV7-8 | CASSLSSGGRSTDTQYF
TRBJ1-1 | TRBV12-3/TRBV12-4 | CASSFNRPANTEAFF
TRBJ1-1 | TRBV7-9 | CASSPSADTEAFF
. | TRBV28 | CASSFRGFYEQYF
TRBJ2-7 | TRBV25-1 | CASTRVGYEQYF
TRBJ2-1 | TRBV28 | CASSLPGGEQFF
TRBJ1-2 | TRBV6-5 | CASSFTQVANYGYTF
TRBJ2-1 | TRBV19 | CASRYSSYNEQFF
TRBJ2-7 | TRBV14 | CASRPGGRGYEQYF
TRBJ2-7 | TRBV6-7 | CASSYGSKEQYF
TRBJ2-7 | TRBV7-8 | CASSPRTVLYEQYF
TRBJ1-5 | TRBV7-2 | CASSDPKGDHWPQHF
TRBJ2-5 | TRBV6-1 | CASSPEGVETQYF
TRBJ2-1 | TRBV5-1 | CASSPRGAAYNEQFF
TRBJ2-1 | TRBV29-1 | CSVAQRTGANEQFF
TRBJ2-3 | TRBV6-4 | CASSDPAGGIDTQYF
TRBJ2-2 | TRBV6-2/TRBV6-3 | CASSYSSPGSGELFF
TRBJ1-5 | TRBV28 | CASSTHKGQPQHF
TRBJ2-5 | TRBV4-3 | CASSQHGPASGGEQETQYF
TRBJ2-7 | TRBV27 | CASSIRQPGGRSSYEQYF
TRBJ1-2 | TRBV4-1 | CASSPSGTGYNYGYTF
TRBJ1-4 | TRBV10-3 | CAISDQGGEDEKLFF
TRBJ2-7 | TRBV27 | CASSPRTGFPDEQYF
TRBJ1-2 | TRBV4-2 | CASSQGQEHYGYTF
TRBJ2-3 | TRBV20-1 | CSARGSGDTDTQYF
TRBJ2-7 | TRBV29-1 | CSVENGRDYEQYF
TRBJ2-7 | TRBV29-1 | CIGSRGDEQYF